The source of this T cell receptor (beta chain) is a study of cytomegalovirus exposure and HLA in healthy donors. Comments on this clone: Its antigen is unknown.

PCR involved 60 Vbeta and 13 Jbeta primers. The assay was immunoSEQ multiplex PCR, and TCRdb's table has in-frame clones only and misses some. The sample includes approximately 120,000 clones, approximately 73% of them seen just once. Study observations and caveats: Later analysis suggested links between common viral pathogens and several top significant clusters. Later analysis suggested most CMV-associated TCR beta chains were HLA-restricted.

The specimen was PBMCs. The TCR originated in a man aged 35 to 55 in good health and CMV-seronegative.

The CDR3 sequence is CASSPGVEGYTF. The CDR3 nucleotides read TGTGCCAGCAGCCCCGGGGTCGAGGGCTACACCTTC. V and J are TRBV7-2 and TRBJ1-2; D gene ambiguous. There are 12 residues in the CDR3. Germline CDR1 and CDR2: SGHTA and FQGNSA. Trimming left V 5 bases short and J 8 bases short, with 12 bases between. Combining the CDR3 with reference TRBV7-2 and TRBJ1-2 gives the whole variable domain GAGVSQSPSNKVTEKGKDVELRCDPISGHTALYWYRQSLGQGLEFLIYFQGNSAPDKSGLPSDRFSAERTGGSVSTLTIQRTQQEDSAVYLCASSPGVEGYTFGSGTRLTVV.